This T cell receptor beta chain appears in the sequencing data of a study of tumor-infiltrating lymphocytes in primary liver carcinoma. Findings and caveats of the study: Top-250-clone fractions were significantly higher in tumors than in blood (p = 0.039).

CDR1 is SQVTM and CDR2 is ANQGSEA in the germline V gene. This CDR3 is 12 amino acids long. With roughly 500 ng total RNA as template and a constant-region primer, TCR beta cDNA was made. Three-round nested multiplex PCR performed with slightly modified ARM-PCR produced the TCR beta libraries. For roughly 10 cycles apiece, the opening two PCR rounds ran with TRBV1-TRBV30 forward primers and a C-beta reverse primer. TCRdb re-derived calls from the multiplex PCR reads in MiXCR, one entry per CDR3 protein. Altogether about 20,000 distinct CDR3 sequences are present, under 75% being singletons, with the ten largest covering approximately 41%. Of note for this clonotype: Its antigen remains unknown. Germline and junction disagree at one end, which may indicate a read error.

Taking roughly 20-32 mg of unsorted bulk tissue, the authors co-extracted RNA and DNA. Five separate regions of each tumor underwent sampling. Every tumor sample analyzed contained over 85% viable tumor cells. Material: liver tumor tissue from sampling region 1. Indicated subset: tumor region T1, superior pole. The sequence derives from a man aged 35 to 55 with primary liver carcinoma and hepatitis B virus infection. V usage is TRBV29-1 and J usage is TRBJ2-5; no clear D gene. The CDR3 sequence: CSVCITQETQYF. CDR3 in DNA: TGCAGCGTTTGCATCACACAAGAGACCCAATACTTC.